This T cell receptor beta chain comes out of a study of blood T cell repertoires in COVID-19. CDR1 and CDR2 (germline): LGHDT, YNNKEL (reference sequence). V was cut by 4 bases and J by 3 bases, with 13 bases left in between. The CDR3 covers 14 residues. Sequenced by immunoSEQ multiplex PCR; TCRdb stores in-frame clones only, minus some. The data contain about 200,000 clones, around 88% of them seen just once; the ten biggest clones take up around 5.7%. The chain combines TRBV3-1 (or the pseudogene TRBV3-2) with TRBJ2-7; D remains unclear. Source material: PBMCs or T cells enriched from blood (not recorded which). This clonotype was obtained from a man aged 40-55 years with acute COVID-19. CDR3 sequence reads: CASSLRPTLYEQYF. The CDR3 region has the DNA TGTGCCAGCAGCCTTAGACCGACTCTCTACGAGCAGTACTTC.